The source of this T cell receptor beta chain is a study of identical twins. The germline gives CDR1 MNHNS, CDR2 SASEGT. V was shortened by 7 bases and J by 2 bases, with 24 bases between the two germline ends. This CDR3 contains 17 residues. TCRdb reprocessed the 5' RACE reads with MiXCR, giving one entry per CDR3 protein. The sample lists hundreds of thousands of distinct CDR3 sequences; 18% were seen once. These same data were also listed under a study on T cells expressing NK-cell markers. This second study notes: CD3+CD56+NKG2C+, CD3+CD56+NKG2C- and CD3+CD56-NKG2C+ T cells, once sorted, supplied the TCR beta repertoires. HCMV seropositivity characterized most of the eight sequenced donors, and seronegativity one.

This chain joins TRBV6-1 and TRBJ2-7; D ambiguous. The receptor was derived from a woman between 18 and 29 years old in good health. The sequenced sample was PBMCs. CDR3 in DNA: TGTGCCAGCACCCTCTTCCATGGCCCCGTGACCGCCTACGAGCAGTACTTC. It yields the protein CASTLFHGPVTAYEQYF.